This entry lists 22 T cell receptor beta chains sequenced from one sample in a study of blood T cell repertoires in COVID-19. Profiled with immunoSEQ multiplex PCR; TCRdb holds only in-frame clones, not every one. This table holds about 110,000 clones, approximately 87% found once. Sequenced input: peripheral blood. Receptors originate from a woman aged 55-69 years with acute or convalescent COVID-19.

The CDR3 loop reads CASSPAQGGGYTF. The CDR3, as DNA: TGTGCCAGCAGCCCCGCCCAGGGGGGTGGCTACACCTTC. This chain joins TRBV28 and TRBJ1-2, with TRBD1 identical over 7 bases. The V and J ends lost 6 bases and 7 bases, in that order; junction bases with no gene match: 8. Germline V lookup: CDR1 MDHEN, CDR2 SYDVKM. The CDR3 consists of 13 residues.

This clone appeared a few times. The V gene is TRBV7-2, the J gene TRBJ2-3; D perhaps matches TRBD1 (6 bases). This CDR3 has 14 amino acids. Per the germline V gene, CDR1 is SGHTA and CDR2 is FQGNSA. Trimming took 1 base from V and 5 from J, leaving 10 bases between them. CDR3 DNA: TGTGCCAGCAGCTTAGGTGGGGACATAGATACGCAGTATTTT. Translating gives CASSLGGDIDTQYF.

This clone occurred many times. J is TRBJ1-2 and V is TRBV6-5, with TRBD1 matching over 8 bases. V lost 5 bases, J lost 6 bases, and 11 bases stayed unmatched. Germline lookup yields CDR1 MNHEY and CDR2 SVGAGI. The CDR3 extends over 15 amino acids. The CDR3 protein is CASSLEGTGSNGYTF. In DNA, the CDR3 is TGTGCCAGCAGTCTCGAAGGGACAGGCTCGAATGGCTACACCTTC.

The CDR3 nucleotides are TGTGCCAGCAGTTCCGAGCGGGGGATCACAGATACGCAGTATTTT. As protein: CASSSERGITDTQYF. V gene TRBV6-5 combines with J gene TRBJ2-3; 8 nucleotides line up with TRBD2. The CDR3 runs to 15 residues. V lost 4 bases to trimming and J lost 2 bases; unmatched junction nucleotides: 5. Per the germline V gene, CDR1 is MNHEY and CDR2 is SVGAGI.

V is TRBV28 and J is TRBJ1-2; TRBD1 agrees at 10 bases. Trimming cost V 5 bases and J 13 bases; bases outside gene matches: 19. The CDR3 runs to 16 residues. CDR1 is MDHEN, CDR2 SYDVKM, per germline. CDR3 nucleotide sequence: TGTGCCAGCAGTATTCGGTGGCGGGGACAGGGGTTGGGTTCCACCTTC. Protein product: CASSIRWRGQGLGSTF.

The V and J genes are TRBV5-1 and TRBJ2-7; 8 bases align to TRBD1. J gave up 0 bases and V 1 base, and 9 bases lay outside the gene matches. Germline V gene sequence: CDR1 SGHRS, CDR2 YFSETQ. This CDR3 has 17 amino acids. CDR3 nucleotide sequence: TGCGCCAGCAGCTTGCGGTCCCCAGGGACAGGCTCCTACGAGCAGTACTTC. It codes for CASSLRSPGTGSYEQYF.

This clone was observed a few times. The V gene is TRBV6-5, the J gene TRBJ1-2, with 7 bases identical to TRBD1. Germline V lookup: CDR1 MNHEY, CDR2 SVGAGI. The CDR3 spans 14 residues. The ends lost 6 bases at V and 8 bases at J; junction bases unmatched: 12. For the CDR3, the DNA is TGTGCCAGCAGAAGGGACAGACTTCAGGAGGGCTACACCTTC. Protein product: CASRRDRLQEGYTF.

The V and J genes are TRBV7-2 and TRBJ1-1; D may be TRBD1 (5 bases). Trimming took 4 bases from V and 5 from J, leaving 20 bases between them. The CDR3 contains 16 residues. CDR1 is SGHTA and CDR2 is FQGNSA in the germline V gene. The CDR3 bases are TGTGCCAGCAGCTCCCGGGGGGAACTCAGAACTACTGAAGCTTTCTTT. Translation: CASSSRGELRTTEAFF.

The V call is TRBV28, the J call TRBJ1-4; D is unclear. CDR1 is MDHEN, CDR2 SYDVKM, per germline. This CDR3 comprises 16 residues. Trimming stripped 6 bases from V and 0 bases from J, with 14 bases between. CDR3: CASRLDGLATNEKLFF. Written as DNA, the CDR3 is TGTGCCAGCAGGCTCGATGGACTCGCAACTAATGAAAAACTGTTTTTT.

This chain joins TRBV24-1 and TRBJ2-2; TRBD1 is a possible D gene (5 bases). The CDR3 consists of 16 residues. In germline, CDR1 is KGHDR, CDR2 SFDVKD. V was shortened by 5 bases and J by 4 bases, with 16 bases between the two germline ends. The DNA of the CDR3 is TGTGCCACCAGTGGAGACCAGGGCCACCTCACCGGGGAGCTGTTTTTT. Residues: CATSGDQGHLTGELFF.

V gene TRBV6-5 combines with J gene TRBJ2-5, with 12 bases fitting TRBD1. The V and J ends lost 6 bases and 5 bases, in that order; junction bases with no gene match: 7. Germline lookup yields CDR1 MNHEY and CDR2 SVGAGI. The CDR3 is 15 amino acids. The CDR3 loop is CASSPGQGAGETQYF. CDR3 nucleotide sequence: TGTGCCAGCAGCCCGGGACAGGGGGCCGGGGAGACCCAGTACTTC.

The chain couples TRBV4-1 to TRBJ1-2; a weak D match, TRBD1 (5 bases). Trimming stripped 3 bases from V and 7 bases from J, with 18 bases between. Germline values: CDR1 MGHRA, CDR2 YSYEKL. CDR3 length: 15 residues. DNA of the CDR3: TGCGCCAGCAGCCACCCGACAGTGGGTTCCTCTGGCTACACCTTC. Protein product: CASSHPTVGSSGYTF.

This chain connects TRBV5-1 to TRBJ1-4, with D tentatively TRBD1 (6 bases). From germline, CDR1 is SGHRS and CDR2 YFSETQ. The V and J ends lost 3 bases and 6 bases respectively, with 9 bases between them. CDR3 size: 13 residues. CDR3 DNA sequence: TGCGCCAGCAGCTACGGACAGCATGAAAAACTGTTTTTT. It codes for CASSYGQHEKLFF.

A word on this clone: This sample also contains other DNA sequences that code for the same CDR3. This chain joins TRBV5-1 and TRBJ2-7; 9 nucleotides agree with TRBD1. Germline lookup yields CDR1 SGHRS and CDR2 YFSETQ. V gave up 0 bases and J gave up 2 bases; unmatched junction bases: 0. The CDR3 length is 14 residues. This CDR3 reads CASSLGQGAYEQYF. The DNA for the CDR3 is TGCGCCAGCAGCTTGGGACAGGGGGCCTACGAGCAGTACTTC.

This clone was detected once. The chain has TRBV7-8 and TRBJ1-4, with D unclear. Germline CDR1 is SGHVS and CDR2 is FQNEAQ. V lost 6 bases and J 8 bases, leaving 19 bases between the germline ends. The CDR3 has 15 amino acids. In DNA form, the CDR3 reads TGTGCCAGCAGGGACGGTTGGCTGGGAGAGGAAAAACTGTTTTTT. Its protein is CASRDGWLGEEKLFF.

This chain joins TRBV30 and TRBJ1-2; D is undetermined. CDR1 GTSNPN and CDR2 SVGIG come from the germline V gene (reference sequence). The CDR3 is 12 residues long. Trimming removed 3 bases from V and 8 bases from J, with 13 bases in between. This chain's CDR3 is CAWRPPGGGYTF. The CDR3 region has the DNA TGTGCCTGGAGGCCTCCCGGAGGGGGCTACACCTTC.

The CDR3 loop reads CAWERRPGGTQYF. The CDR3 bases are TGTGCCTGGGAAAGGAGGCCCGGTGGTACGCAGTATTTT. The rearrangement uses TRBV30 and TRBJ2-3, with D possibly matching TRBD2 (5 bases). There are 13 residues in the CDR3. V lost 5 bases and J 8 bases, leaving 17 bases between the germline ends. Germline values: CDR1 GTSNPN, CDR2 SVGIG (reference sequence).

This clone was seen a few times. This chain uses TRBV18 with TRBJ1-6; D might be TRBD1 (5 bases). V lost 6 bases, J lost 9 bases, and 12 bases lay in between. Looked up from germline, CDR1 is KGHSH and CDR2 is LQKENI. The CDR3 spans 13 residues. The CDR3 nucleotides are TGTGCCAGCTCCCCCGACAGTATTTCACCCCTCCACTTT. Translated, it gives CASSPDSISPLHF.

The V call is TRBV11-2, the J call TRBJ2-1, with D tentatively TRBD2 (6 bases). The V gene lost 4 bases and the J gene lost 9 bases, with 22 bases spanning the gap. CDR3 length: 16 amino acids. Germline V lookup: CDR1 SGHAT, CDR2 FQNNGV. The CDR3 coding sequence is TGTGCCAGCAGCTACAAGGTGGGCGGGATAAACGGTGAGCAGTTCTTC. It translates to CASSYKVGGINGEQFF.

V usage is TRBV5-8 and J usage is TRBJ1-6; 12 bases align to TRBD1. This CDR3 region has 19 residues. Trimming took 0 bases from V and 8 from J; bases not matched to a gene: 12. Germline loops: CDR1 SGHTS, CDR2 YDEGEE. CDR3 bases: TGTGCCAGCAGCTTGGGTACGCCGGGACAGGGGGCTGCCCATTCACCCCTCCACTTT. This codes for CASSLGTPGQGAAHSPLHF.

The chain couples TRBV2 to TRBJ1-3; tentatively, D is TRBD1 (6 bases). Germline V gives CDR1 SNHLY, CDR2 FYNNEI. V was cut by 3 bases and J by 4 bases, with 10 bases left in between. The CDR3 is 14 amino acids. CDR3 protein: CASSEGALGNTIYF. CDR3 DNA: TGTGCCAGCAGTGAGGGGGCGCTAGGAAACACCATATATTTT.

In this sample, this clone turned up once. The chain combines TRBV18 with TRBJ1-3; unclear D gene. V was trimmed by 3 bases and J by 0 bases, leaving 12 bases between them. The length of the CDR3 is 16 residues. CDR1 KGHSH and CDR2 LQKENI come from the germline V gene. CDR3 protein: CASSPLTLTSGNTIYF. DNA for the CDR3: TGTGCCAGCTCACCCCTGACACTCACCTCTGGAAACACCATATATTTT.